This T cell receptor (beta chain) comes out of a study of molecular identifiers for immune sequencing clone quantification. Study-wide points: Because of identical TCR molecules sharing a barcode, sizes of highly expanded clones could be underestimated.

The sorting of naive CD8 T cells used the CD8+CD4-CCR7+CD45RA+ phenotype. This clonotype was detected only a few times. What it binds is unknown. The bulk TCR libraries were made with methods described before and with listed TCR primers. Each CDR3 protein is one row after TCRdb ran MiXCR on the PCR reads. The sample carries about 510,000 distinct CDR3 sequences, around 23% recorded once. The sample was naive CD8+ T cells from blood, with Jurkat cell RNA spiked in. Sample subset: FACS-sorted CD8+CD4-CCR7+CD45RA+ naive T cells. The clonotype comes from a human donor in good health. Some libraries in this study had Jurkat cell RNA spiked in.

The CDR3 sequence: CASGVPGHISGNTIYF. CDR3 bases: TGTGCTAGTGGTGTTCCGGGACATATCTCTGGAAACACCATATATTTT. V is TRBV12-5 and J is TRBJ1-3; weak D call: TRBD1 (6 bases). The germline V gene encodes CDR1 LGHNT and CDR2 FRNRAP. V shed 5 bases and J shed 0 bases, with 14 bases lying between them. There are 16 residues in the CDR3.